This T cell receptor beta chain was captured in a study of CD8 T cells in Susac syndrome. Germline V CDR1 and CDR2: DFQATT, SNEGSKA (reference sequence). The germline V and J ends were trimmed by 0 bases and 6 bases, with 21 bases remaining between them. CDR3 length: 17 amino acids. A quantity of about 0.5 to 1 ug RNA underwent reverse transcription using random hexamers. The amplification used immunoSEQ multiplex PCR on TCR beta CDR3; it spanned 54 Vbeta and 13 Jbeta. TCRdb re-called the immunoSEQ multiplex PCR reads with MiXCR, one entry per CDR3 protein. Of under 300,000 distinct CDR3 sequences listed, 90% to 97% were seen once; the top ten hold about 0.094%.

The sequencing input was CD4+ T cells from PBMCs. The TCR comes from a human donor with Susac syndrome. V and J are TRBV20-1 and TRBJ1-5; D is unresolved. CDR3 nucleotides: TGCAGTGCTAGAGAAGGTGGTACTCGGGTAGTGTCTCAGCCCCAGCATTTT. The encoded protein is CSAREGGTRVVSQPQHF.